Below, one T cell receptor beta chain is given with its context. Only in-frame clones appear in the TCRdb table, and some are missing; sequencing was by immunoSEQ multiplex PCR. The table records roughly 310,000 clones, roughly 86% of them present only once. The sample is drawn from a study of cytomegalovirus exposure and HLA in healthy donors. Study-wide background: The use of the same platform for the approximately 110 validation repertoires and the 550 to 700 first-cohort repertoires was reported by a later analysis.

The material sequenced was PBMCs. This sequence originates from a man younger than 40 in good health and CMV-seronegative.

The CDR3 coding sequence is TGTGCCAGCAGTCCCATCGGGGGGCGAACTGAAGCTTTCTTT. Translated, it gives CASSPIGGRTEAFF. This chain links TRBV6-5 with TRBJ1-1; D is possibly TRBD1 (6 bases). Trimming removed 5 bases from V and 5 bases from J, with 15 bases in between. The V gene's germline CDR1 is MNHEY and CDR2 SVGAGI. The CDR3 contains 14 residues.